The clone carrying this T cell receptor beta chain was recorded many times. Each TCR transcript was tagged with a 10-nucleotide random UMI during 5'RACE. TCRdb re-analysed the 5' RACE reads in MiXCR, keeping a single row per CDR3 protein. Counted here are approximately 39,000 distinct CDR3 sequences, 7% to 8.5% occurring once; the ten biggest clones make up 5.5% to 6.5%. The data originate from a study of neurological immune-mediated disorders. This sequence originates from a man aged 50 or older in good health. The material sequenced was CD4+ T cells from blood.

The chain's CDR3 is CASSPEVRSYNEQFF. CDR3 nucleotides: TGTGCCAGCTCACCAGAGGTCCGCTCCTACAATGAGCAGTTCTTC. J is TRBJ2-1 and V is TRBV18; no reliable D call. The CDR3 runs 15 residues. Trimming removed 2 bases at V and 0 bases at J, with 8 bases between. Per germline, CDR1 KGHSH and CDR2 LQKENI.